This TCR beta chain is drawn from a study of blood T cell repertoires in COVID-19. Study context: Acute-phase and convalescent COVID-19 samples originated in the United States, Italy and Spain. Sample material is recorded as cDNA or gDNA derived from T cells, B-cell-depleted T cells, or PBMCs.

The germline V and J ends were trimmed by 6 bases and 1 base, with 15 bases remaining between them. The CDR3 is 15 amino acids. Per germline, CDR1 MNHEY and CDR2 SVGAGI. In the source study's methods: Quantification of nucleated cells was approximated via reference gene primer amplification. The data were produced by immunoSEQ multiplex PCR, yet TCRdb's version contains in-frame clones alone and is incomplete. V and J calls and clone size follow that table, whereas D and trimming were derived from the DNA. The repertoire includes roughly 350,000 clones, roughly 90% of them detected once, and 3% to 4% sits in the top ten.

The chain joins TRBV6-5 to TRBJ1-2; maybe TRBD1 (5 bases). Source material: peripheral blood. This sequence was found in a woman aged 45-59 years with active or convalescent COVID-19. As DNA, the CDR3 is TGTGCCAGCAGGTCCCCGCGGGGGGTTAACTATGGCTACACCTTC. Translated: CASRSPRGVNYGYTF.